This T cell receptor beta chain came from a study of metastatic and nonmetastatic thyroid tumors. Looking at the study overall: Comparative analysis of repertoires was undertaken across blood and tumor or nodule tissue obtained from malignant and benign thyroid patients. General study points: For both blood and tumor, malignant thyroid tumors reportedly showed significantly higher TCR beta diversity than benign nodules did.

Judged by abundance, this clone is medium-sized. What it binds is not known. Source study methods: Differences in CDR3 between clinicopathological groups were drawn on to build a classifier intended to discriminate distant-metastatic papillary thyroid cancer patients. TCRdb recomputed clones from the PCR reads via MiXCR. The V and J calls follow TCRdb's processing rather than the paper's. Of 20,000 or so clones in the sample, roughly 29% were seen once. Until they underwent thyroid surgery, no patient had received any treatment. This CDR3 is built from 12 residues. The V end was cut by 6 bases, the J end by 4 bases, with 9 bases between.

The sequenced sample was blood. This TCR was sampled from a female donor with papillary thyroid cancer or a benign thyroid nodule (not recorded which). Some clones in this sample may be carry-over from other donors' samples. The chain links TRBV12-3 or TRBV12-4 to TRBJ1-1; D is ambiguous. CDR3 amino acids: CASRRTSTEAFF. The CDR3 coding sequence is TGTGCCAGCAGACGGACGAGCACTGAAGCTTTCTTT.